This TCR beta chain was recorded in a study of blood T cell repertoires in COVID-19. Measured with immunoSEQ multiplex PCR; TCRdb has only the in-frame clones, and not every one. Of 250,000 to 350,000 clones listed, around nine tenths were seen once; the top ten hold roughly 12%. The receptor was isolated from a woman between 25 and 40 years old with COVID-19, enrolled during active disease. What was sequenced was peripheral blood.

DNA for the CDR3: TGTGCCAGCAGCCCCGCTCTAGCGGGAGGGTTATATGAGCAGTTCTTC. It codes for CASSPALAGGLYEQFF. This chain joins TRBV5-4 and TRBJ2-1; 12 nucleotides line up with TRBD2. This CDR3 is 16 amino acids long. With V trimmed by 4 bases and J by 8 bases, 10 bases remained unmatched. CDR1 and CDR2 from the germline V gene are SGHNT and YYREEE (reference sequence). Filled out from reference TRBV5-4 and TRBJ2-1, the complete variable domain reads ETGVTQSPTHLIKTRGQQVTLRCSSQSGHNTVSWYQQALGQGPQFIFQYYREEENGRGNFPPRFSGLQFPNYSSELNVNALELDDSALYLCASSPALAGGLYEQFFGPGTRLTVL.